Below, one T cell receptor beta chain is given with its context. Antigen: not known. TCRdb re-called the 5' RACE reads through MiXCR, storing one row per CDR3 protein. The data hold approximately 600,000 distinct CDR3 sequences, with about 7.6% observed a single time. The data belong to a study of identical twins. Whole-study findings and limits: Weaker excess twin sharing was seen among beta out-of-frame sequences.

V trimming: 4 bases; J trimming: 7 bases; junction bases outside the gene matches: 3. CDR3 length: 14 residues. In addition, the sample was reused for a study of yellow fever vaccine responses in identical twins.

This chain links TRBV12-3 or TRBV12-4 with TRBJ1-6; 8 positions agree with TRBD1. This receptor was obtained from a young woman in good health. Source material: PBMCs. In DNA, the CDR3 is TGTGCCAGCAGTTCAGGGGGCTGGAATTCACCCCTCCACTTT. It specifies CASSSGGWNSPLHF.